A single sample is the source of the 10 T cell receptor beta chains below, sequenced in a study of blood T cells in healthy people across ages. For the second PCR, which ran for roughly 6 to 12 cycles, a sample-barcoded 5' primer and a J-beta primer mix were used. TCRdb re-derived calls from the 5' RACE reads in MiXCR, one entry per CDR3 protein. The sample holds about 830,000 distinct CDR3 sequences, about three fifths seen once. The specimen sequenced was blood. These receptors were collected from a young man in good health.

J is TRBJ2-7 and V is TRBV7-2, with TRBD2 matching over 8 bases. The closer fit of TRBJ2-5 to the DNA end suggests the J call may be wrong. This CDR3 is 15 amino acids long. In germline, CDR1 is SGHTA, CDR2 FQGNSA. The DNA for the CDR3 is TGTGCCAGCAGCTACCGAGCGGGAGTATCGGAGACCCAGTACTTC. It yields the protein CASSYRAGVSETQYF.

The chain uses TRBV5-1 and TRBJ2-5, with TRBD1 as a possible D gene (6 bases). The germline V gene has CDR1 SGHRS and CDR2 YFSETQ. This CDR3 is built from 13 residues. The V and J ends lost 10 bases and 3 bases respectively, with 16 bases between them. CDR3: CAGYRELKETQYF. CDR3 sequence (DNA): TGCGCCGGCTACAGGGAACTTAAAGAGACCCAGTACTTC.

The chain couples TRBV5-1 to TRBJ2-5; D gene ambiguous. V lost 0 bases, J lost 11 bases, and 23 bases lay in between. Germline V gene sequence: CDR1 SGHRS, CDR2 YFSETQ. CDR3 length: 16 amino acids. DNA for the CDR3: TGCGCCAGCAGCTTGGGGGCCGAAATCTCCTACAATGAGCAGTACTTC. This codes for CASSLGAEISYNEQYF.

This clonotype was seen ten or more times. The genes are TRBV29-1 and TRBJ2-5; the D is unclear. Trimming took 4 bases from V and 2 from J, leaving 8 bases between them. The CDR3 length is 12 residues. The germline CDR1 and CDR2 sequences are SQVTM and ANQGSEA. CDR3 protein: CSVGRAQETQYF. The CDR3 DNA sequence: TGCAGCGTTGGACGGGCTCAAGAGACCCAGTACTTC.

This chain links TRBV10-3 with TRBJ2-1; 10 nucleotides align to TRBD2. The germline gives CDR1 ENHRY, CDR2 SYGVKD. The CDR3 sequence is 16 residues long. V trimming: 7 bases; J trimming: 4 bases; junction bases outside the gene matches: 10. CDR3 sequence: CAINSASGGLYNEQFF. The DNA for the CDR3 is TGTGCCATCAATTCCGCTAGCGGGGGACTGTACAATGAGCAGTTCTTC.

The rearrangement joins TRBV20-1 to TRBJ2-7; TRBD2 matches at 8 bases. CDR3 length equals 13 residues. The V gene's germline CDR1 is DFQATT and CDR2 SNEGSKA (reference sequence). V was clipped by 3 bases and J by 1 base; unmatched bases: 2. The CDR3 is CSARTSVSYEQYF. The CDR3 DNA follows: TGCAGTGCTAGGACTAGCGTTTCCTACGAGCAGTACTTC.

The chain links TRBV29-1 to TRBJ2-5; D is unresolved. The CDR3 runs to 13 residues. Germline CDR1 is SQVTM and CDR2 is ANQGSEA. V dropped 0 bases and J dropped 11 bases, with 16 bases sitting between them. The CDR3 region is CSVEDKAGNEQYF. The CDR3 DNA reads TGCAGCGTTGAAGATAAGGCCGGCAATGAGCAGTACTTC.

This clonotype came up once. This sequence may be a read error, since a much larger clone differs from it by one base. This CDR3 reads CASSLAIQGATTYNEQFF. The CDR3 DNA reads TGTGCCAGCAGCTTAGCTATTCAGGGGGCGACGACTTACAATGAGCAGTTCTTC. The chain is built from TRBV7-2 and TRBJ2-1; 8 positions match TRBD1. Germline V lookup: CDR1 SGHTA, CDR2 FQGNSA. Losses at the gene ends were 0 bases for V and 4 bases for J; bases not matched to a gene: 11. The CDR3 sequence is 18 residues long. Complete variable domain (other parts from reference TRBV7-2 and TRBJ2-1): GAGVSQSPSNKVTEKGKDVELRCDPISGHTALYWYRQSLGQGLEFLIYFQGNSAPDKSGLPSDRFSAERTGGSVSTLTIQRTQQEDSAVYLCASSLAIQGATTYNEQFFGPGTRLTVL.

The gene calls are TRBV13 and TRBJ2-7; D uncertain. The germline gives CDR1 PRHDT, CDR2 FYEKMQ (reference sequence). There are 14 residues in the CDR3. V was shortened by 0 bases and J by 1 base, with 7 bases between the two germline ends. The CDR3 nucleotides are TGTGCCAGCAGCTTAGGTTCTCTGTCCTACGAGCAGTACTTC. Amino acids: CASSLGSLSYEQYF.

The gene calls are TRBV27 and TRBJ2-4; a possible D gene is TRBD1 (6 bases). The DNA end favors TRBJ2-7, so the J call may be wrong. Per germline, CDR1 MNHEY and CDR2 SMNVEV (reference sequence). The CDR3 sequence is 15 residues long. CDR3 sequence (DNA): TGTGCCAGCAGTTCATCCGGGACACTCTACTACGAGCAGTACTTC. Translating it yields CASSSSGTLYYEQYF.